The 14 T cell receptor beta chains below all came from one sample that was sequenced in a study of post-analysis software for immune sequencing data. Study-level findings and limits: Patients showed TRBV5-6, TRBV5-1 and TRBV20-1 among four to six TRBV segments more frequent than in controls.

Antigen specificity for these receptors is unknown. Included in the TCR beta cDNA libraries were unique molecular identifiers. TCRdb called the PCR reads again in MiXCR, with one record for every CDR3 protein. The table lists about 200,000 distinct CDR3 sequences, 25% to 30% of them singletons, with less than 4% in the top ten. The material sequenced was blood. These receptor sequences come from a girl under 18 with multiple sclerosis.

In its sample, this clonotype was seen a few times. The chain joins TRBV7-2 to TRBJ1-1, with TRBD1 matching over 7 bases. The CDR3 loop spans 14 amino acids. CDR1 and CDR2 from the germline V gene are SGHTA and FQGNSA. The V segment lost 8 bases and the J segment 5 bases; nucleotides outside the gene matches: 11. Here the CDR3 reads CASRSGGRGTEAFF. CDR3 in DNA: TGTGCCAGCCGCTCAGGGGGGCGTGGGACTGAAGCTTTCTTT.

For the CDR3, the DNA is TGCGCCAGCAGTAAGGACACACTTTACGAGCAGTACTTC. Protein product: CASSKDTLYEQYF. V usage is TRBV10-2 and J usage is TRBJ2-5, with TRBD1 as a possible D gene (5 bases). The J call could be wrong; TRBJ2-7 is a better fit for the DNA end. Germline V lookup: CDR1 WSHSY, CDR2 SAAADI. The CDR3 spans 13 residues.

The rearrangement uses TRBV5-1 and TRBJ1-2; 10 positions match TRBD1. The CDR3 runs 16 residues. Germline V gene data show CDR1 as SGHRS and CDR2 as YFSETQ. Trimming removed 7 bases from V and 2 bases from J; junction bases left unmatched: 11. The CDR3 here is CASGWERQGANYGYTF. CDR3 DNA sequence: TGCGCCAGCGGCTGGGAGAGACAGGGGGCAAACTATGGCTACACCTTC.

This clonotype has only one observation. The genes are TRBV10-3 and TRBJ2-7; TRBD1 matches at 11 bases. Germline V lookup: CDR1 ENHRY, CDR2 SYGVKD. The V gene end was trimmed by 2 bases and the J gene end by 2 bases; junction bases not matched to a gene: 2. The CDR3 is 15 residues long. The CDR3 loop reads CAISEAGQGAYEQYF. Here the CDR3 DNA reads TGTGCCATCAGTGAGGCGGGACAGGGGGCCTACGAGCAGTACTTC.

The gene calls are TRBV3-1 and TRBJ2-3; no definite D call. Trimming removed 3 bases at V and 4 bases at J, with 17 bases between. The length of the CDR3 is 16 residues. In germline, CDR1 is LGHDT, CDR2 YNNKEL (reference sequence). The CDR3 sequence is CASSQYGPGLSDTQYF. CDR3 bases: TGTGCCAGCAGCCAGTACGGGCCCGGGTTATCAGATACGCAGTATTTT.

This clonotype was recorded many times. The rearrangement links TRBV6-1 to TRBJ2-1, with D tentatively TRBD2 (6 bases). V was cut by 3 bases and J by 3 bases, with 12 bases left in between. Germline CDR1 is MNHNS and CDR2 is SASEGT. The length of the CDR3 is 15 residues. The CDR3 nucleotides read TGTGCCAGCAGTGAGGGGGGTTCGCTCTACAATGAGCAGTTCTTC. It codes for CASSEGGSLYNEQFF.

Comments on this clonotype: A much larger clone differs from this one at a single base, so this may be a read error. This chain joins TRBV7-9 and TRBJ2-5; 9 positions agree with TRBD1. TRBJ2-7 explains the end of the DNA better; the J call may be wrong. Germline V gene data show CDR1 as SEHNR and CDR2 as FQNEAQ (reference sequence). This CDR3 is 13 amino acids long. CDR3: CASQRTGVSEQYF. As DNA, the CDR3 is TGTGCCAGCCAGAGGACAGGGGTTAGCGAGCAGTACTTC.

This rearrangement joins TRBV20-1 to TRBJ2-5, with a possible D match to TRBD2 (5 bases). Near its end, the DNA agrees better with TRBJ2-7, so the J call may be wrong. Germline CDR1 is DFQATT and CDR2 is SNEGSKA (reference sequence). The CDR3 is 12 amino acids. The CDR3 bases are TGCAGTGCTAGCGGGGAAACCTACGAGCAGTACTTC. It translates to CSASGETYEQYF.

Only a few counts were recorded for this clonotype. V usage is TRBV5-5 and J usage is TRBJ2-3, with 8 positions matching TRBD2. V trimming: 0 bases; J trimming: 0 bases; junction bases outside the gene matches: 3. This CDR3 has 16 amino acids. Germline loops: CDR1 SGHKS, CDR2 YYEKEE (reference sequence). CDR3 nucleotide sequence: TGTGCCAGCAGCTTGGCGAGCGGGAGTAGCACAGATACGCAGTATTTT. This encodes CASSLASGSSTDTQYF.

The chain joins TRBV3-1 to TRBJ2-3; D is possibly TRBD2 (6 bases). V lost 4 bases to trimming and J lost 4 bases, with 18 bases between them. The CDR3 covers 16 residues. Germline V gives CDR1 LGHDT, CDR2 YNNKEL (reference sequence). In DNA, the CDR3 is TGTGCCAGCAGCCTTTCAAAGGTGACGGGAGCAGATACGCAGTATTTT. As protein: CASSLSKVTGADTQYF.

Many counts were recorded for this clonotype. This rearrangement joins TRBV20-1 to TRBJ2-7, with 7 nucleotides matching TRBD1. The CDR3 extends over 14 amino acids. The germline CDR1 and CDR2 sequences are DFQATT and SNEGSKA (reference sequence). The V gene end was trimmed by 5 bases and the J gene end by 5 bases; junction bases not matched to a gene: 12. DNA of the CDR3: TGCAGTGCTCTGGCGGTTACAGGGGAGCACGAGCAGTACTTC. Its translation is CSALAVTGEHEQYF.

About this clonotype: Sequence at one end of the junction differs from germline and may be a read error. The rearrangement joins TRBV5-1 to TRBJ2-3, with no clear D. The CDR3 is made up of 13 amino acids. CDR1 is SGHRS, CDR2 YFSETQ, per germline. The CDR3 loop reads CAGRKPGTDTQYF. Here the CDR3 DNA reads TGCGCCGGCAGAAAACCCGGGACAGATACGCAGTATTTT.

This clonotype was seen more than once but under ten times. As DNA, the CDR3 is TGTGCCAGCAGCCCGGGGGGGCAGGGAAGAACTGAAGCTTTCTTT. This sequence encodes CASSPGGQGRTEAFF. V gene TRBV4-2 combines with J gene TRBJ1-1; weak D call: TRBD1 (6 bases). The germline CDR1 and CDR2 sequences are LGHNA and YNFKEQ. This CDR3 contains 15 residues. V was clipped by 4 bases and J by 5 bases, with 17 bases between them.

This clonotype was observed at least ten times. This chain links TRBV4-1 with TRBJ2-5; 9 bases line up with TRBD2. CDR3 size: 15 residues. Germline CDR1 and CDR2: MGHRA and YSYEKL. V shed 0 bases and J 4 bases; nucleotides not matched to a gene: 3. The CDR3 DNA reads as TGCGCCAGCAGCCAAGAATATAGCGGGAGAGAGACCCAGTACTTC. Residues: CASSQEYSGRETQYF.